Listed below are T cell receptor beta chains from one sample, sequenced in a study of T cells after yellow fever vaccination. Using its own MiXCR run on the 5' RACE reads, TCRdb lists one record per CDR3 protein. The sample contains hundreds of thousands of distinct CDR3 sequences, about 15% of which appear only once. Material: PBMCs, obtained more than 4 days after the first yellow fever vaccination. The receptors were gathered from a man aged 18 to 30 who received the YFV17D yellow fever vaccine. Each CDR3 is given with its conserved first and last residue. D genes are given only for firm matches. Size tells how often a clone was seen (once, few, many) or the class of an expanded clone, and some rows leave it out.

v_gene	j_gene	abundance	d_gene	CDR3nt	CDR3aa
TRBV5-6	TRBJ2-1	once	.	TGTGCCAGCAGCTTGGCCTTTGCGGGCCTCAACAATGAGCAGTTCTTC	CASSLAFAGLNNEQFF
TRBV6-2/TRBV6-3	TRBJ2-2	.	TRBD2	TGTGCCAGCAGTTTTCCCTGGACTAGCGGGGGGAACACCGGGGAGCTGTTTTTT	CASSFPWTSGGNTGELFF
TRBV5-1	TRBJ1-3	many	.	TGCGCCAGCAGCCCGTATTCGTCTGGAAACACCATATATTTT	CASSPYSSGNTIYF
TRBV30	TRBJ1-1	.	.	TGTGCCTCCGAAACAGGGAAGAACACTGAAGCTTTCTTT	CASETGKNTEAFF
TRBV15	TRBJ2-7	.	.	TGTGCCACCAGCAGAGTAAGCAGGGACGAGCAGTACTTC	CATSRVSRDEQYF
TRBV5-4	TRBJ2-4	.	TRBD1	TGTGCCAGCAGCTTGGAGGGGGCTGGGGACATTCAGTACTTC	CASSLEGAGDIQYF
TRBV24-1	TRBJ1-1	few	.	TGTGCCCCGGAGAGGAGGGGGTCGATTCCCCTGAACACTGAAGCTTTCTTT	CAPERRGSIPLNTEAFF
TRBV4-3	TRBJ2-2	many	.	TGCGCCAGCAGCCAAGTTGGGCGGGCCAAGGGCCGGGAGCTGTTTTTT	CASSQVGRAKGRELFF
TRBV18	TRBJ2-7	.	TRBD2	TGTGCCAGCTCACCGCCCGGCGGGGGTCGCTACGAGCAGTACTTC	CASSPPGGGRYEQYF
TRBV5-1	TRBJ2-5	.	TRBD1	TGCGCCAGCAGCTTGGAGGTTTTCGGGACAGGGGCAGAGACCCAGTACTTC	CASSLEVFGTGAETQYF
TRBV4-3	TRBJ1-2	.	.	TGCGCCAGCAGCCCCCATGCGCTAGCTTCTAACTCCTATGGCTACACCTTC	CASSPHALASNSYGYTF
TRBV2	TRBJ2-3	few	TRBD1	TGTGCCAGCACGTCGAACAGGGGAAGCACAGATACGCAGTATTTT	CASTSNRGSTDTQYF
TRBV10-3	TRBJ2-1	few	.	TGTGCCGCCGGGACCTCCAATGAGCAGTTCTTC	CAAGTSNEQFF
TRBV29-1	TRBJ1-2	.	.	TGCAGCGTTGGGGGAGCAGGGGCGGATGGCTACACCTTC	CSVGGAGADGYTF
TRBV9	TRBJ2-2	.	.	TGTGCCAGCAGCGTTACCGAGAGGGGGGACACCGGGGAGCTGTTTTTT	CASSVTERGDTGELFF
TRBV7-3	TRBJ1-1	.	.	TGTGCCAGCAGCCTAGGGGGGAATGAAGCTTTCTTT	CASSLGGNEAFF
TRBV15	TRBJ1-4	.	TRBD1	TGTGCCACCAGCAGAGGAGGGACAGGGCTCGTTGTACGGGAAAAACTGTTTTTT	CATSRGGTGLVVREKLFF
TRBV5-6	TRBJ1-5	.	.	TGTGACAGCAGCCCTCGTTTCGGTCAGCCCCAGCATTTT	CDSSPRFGQPQHF
TRBV6-1	TRBJ2-1	once	.	TGTGCCAGCAGTTCGGACAGCCCGGGTCAGTTCTTC	CASSSDSPGQFF
TRBV29-1	TRBJ2-2	.	.	TGCAGCGTTGCGGATTTGAACACCGGGGAGCTGTTTTTT	CSVADLNTGELFF
TRBV20-1	TRBJ1-5	once	.	TGCAGTGCTAGAGAGTTTGAGGGGGGCAGGCCCCAGCATTTT	CSAREFEGGRPQHF
TRBV27	TRBJ2-5	.	.	TGTGCCAGCAGTTTACGTGACACCCCCCATGAGACCCAGTACTTC	CASSLRDTPHETQYF
TRBV5-1	TRBJ1-1	.	.	TGCGCCAGCAGCGTGACAGCGACGAACACTGAAGCTTTCTTT	CASSVTATNTEAFF
TRBV2	TRBJ1-2	few	TRBD1	TGTGCCAGCAGTGTGTGGGACAGATCTAGTGGCTACACCTTC	CASSVWDRSSGYTF
TRBV5-4	TRBJ2-3	.	.	TGTGCCAGCAGCTTGGAAGGCCGACGGGGCGAGCAGTATTTT	CASSLEGRRGEQYF
TRBV5-5	TRBJ2-5	.	TRBD1	TGTGCCAGCAGCTTGCCGGGACAGGGGAAAGAGACCCAGTACTTC	CASSLPGQGKETQYF
TRBV20-1	TRBJ2-1	.	.	TGCAGTGCTAGAGTCATTCCGGCCGAAACTCACAATGAGCAGTTCTTC	CSARVIPAETHNEQFF
TRBV13	TRBJ2-1	.	.	TGTGCCAGCAGCTTCAGGGGGGCGGACAATGAGCAGTTCTTC	CASSFRGADNEQFF
TRBV15	TRBJ2-2	few	TRBD1	TGTGCCACCAGCAGAAACAGGGGCGGGGAGCTGTTTTTT	CATSRNRGGELFF
TRBV6-1	TRBJ2-1	many	.	TGTGCCAGCAAGGGTCTAGGTGTGAGTGAGCAGTTCTTC	CASKGLGVSEQFF
TRBV9	TRBJ2-7	few	.	TGTGCCAGCAGCGTTGCGGGGCCCCCCTACGAGCAGTACTTC	CASSVAGPPYEQYF
TRBV3-1	TRBJ2-1	.	TRBD2	TGTGCCAGCAGAGCAACTAGCGGGGGGGTATATGAGCAGTTCTTC	CASRATSGGVYEQFF
TRBV20-1	TRBJ2-3	.	TRBD2	TGCAGTGCTTCTGGGACTAGCGGGGGGGCAGCAGATACGCAGTATTTT	CSASGTSGGAADTQYF
TRBV6-5	TRBJ1-4	few	.	TGTGCCAGCAGTAGTCGCGCCGAAAAACTGTTTTTT	CASSSRAEKLFF
TRBV5-1	TRBJ1-2	few	.	TGCGCCAGCAGCTATGAGAGATATGGCTACACCTTC	CASSYERYGYTF
TRBV5-6	TRBJ1-2	.	.	TGTGCCAGCAGCTTGGGTCCCCGACTCGGGGGCTACACCTTC	CASSLGPRLGGYTF
TRBV24-1	TRBJ2-1	.	.	TGTGCCACCAGTGAGGTAGTTTCCTACAATGAGCAGTTCTTC	CATSEVVSYNEQFF
TRBV7-9	TRBJ2-1	few	.	TGTGCCACCACTGACCGTGGGGCCGGGGGCAATGAGCAGTTCTTC	CATTDRGAGGNEQFF
TRBV14	TRBJ2-3	.	TRBD2	TGTGCCAGCAGCCAAACGACTAGCGGGGGAGATACGCAGTATTTT	CASSQTTSGGDTQYF
TRBV4-3	TRBJ2-1	.	.	TGCGCCAGCAGCGCGGGTAGGGGGGTAGAGAATGAGCAGTTCTTC	CASSAGRGVENEQFF
TRBV6-1	TRBJ2-7	few	.	TGTGCCAGCAGGGACCAGGGGGGAGTTGCCGAGCAGTACTTC	CASRDQGGVAEQYF
TRBV20-1	TRBJ2-5	.	TRBD2	TGCAGTGCCAGTAATGGGAGGGACCAAGAGACCCAGTACTTC	CSASNGRDQETQYF
TRBV20-1	TRBJ1-6	few	TRBD1	TGCAGTGCCCCAGGGGGCTCCTATAATTCACCCCTCCACTTT	CSAPGGSYNSPLHF
TRBV25-1	TRBJ2-1	.	.	TGTGCCAGCAGTGTTAGCGGCTTCTACAATGAGCAGTTCTTC	CASSVSGFYNEQFF
TRBV10-3	TRBJ2-6	few	.	TGTGCCATCAAGCTGGGGACTGGGGCCAACGTCCTGACTTTC	CAIKLGTGANVLTF
TRBV7-2	TRBJ2-3	few	.	TGTGCCAGCAGCTTAAACAGGGTAACAGATACGCAGTATTTT	CASSLNRVTDTQYF
TRBV5-1	TRBJ2-1	few	.	TGCGCCAGCAGCTTGAGGGTAGACAATGAGCAGTTCTTC	CASSLRVDNEQFF